Sequencing of this T cell receptor (beta chain) was carried out in a study of T cells in Graves' hyperthyroidism and ophthalmopathy. General study results and limits: In simple terms, a model built on 13 V-J features told ophthalmopathy apart from stable hyperthyroidism. Onset of ophthalmopathy came a median around 6.2 months after the model predicted it. Among clonotypes expanded in thyroid above 0.001, most were also found in blood.

RNA transcripts were the template for amplifying TCR beta CDR3 regions. When the TCR CDR3 underwent first-round RT-PCR, the HTBI primer set was used. TCRdb called the multiplex PCR reads again in MiXCR, with one record for every CDR3 protein. The sample holds 660,000 or so distinct CDR3 sequences, less than 45% seen once. This clonotype came up a few times. The antigen remains unidentified. Trimming pared 7 bases from V and 0 bases from J, leaving 13 bases between. The CDR3 sequence is 14 residues long. Germline CDR1 is DFQATT and CDR2 is SNEGSKA (reference sequence). The chain carries TRBV20-1 and TRBJ1-5; D unclear. Material: peripheral blood or thyroid tissue (not recorded which). The receptor comes from an adult man with Graves' disease, either hyperthyroidism or ophthalmopathy (not recorded which). The CDR3 DNA follows: TGCAGTGTTTCTTCACAGAATAGCAATCAGCCCCAGCATTTT. It yields the protein CSVSSQNSNQPQHF.